This T cell receptor beta chain originates from a study of OX40 agonist ivuxolimab in advanced cancers. The V end lost 5 bases, the J end lost 1 base, and 8 bases lay between the germline ends. Germline CDR1 KGHSH, CDR2 LQKENI. The CDR3 runs 13 residues. This clone was counted between two and nine times. The method was immunoSEQ multiplex PCR; TCRdb's version includes in-frame clones alone and lacks a portion of them. The data hold under 40,000 clones, with around 84% observed a single time. The chain combines TRBV18 with TRBJ1-1; perhaps TRBD1 as D (5 bases). The starting material was CD4+ or CD8+ T cells sorted from blood, obtained in a trial of the OX40 agonist ivuxolimab. The receptor was derived from an adult with an advanced solid tumor such as melanoma, head and neck, liver or kidney cancer. The CDR3, as DNA: TGTGCCAGCTCATCGGACAAGAACACTGAAGCTTTCTTT. Translated, it gives CASSSDKNTEAFF.